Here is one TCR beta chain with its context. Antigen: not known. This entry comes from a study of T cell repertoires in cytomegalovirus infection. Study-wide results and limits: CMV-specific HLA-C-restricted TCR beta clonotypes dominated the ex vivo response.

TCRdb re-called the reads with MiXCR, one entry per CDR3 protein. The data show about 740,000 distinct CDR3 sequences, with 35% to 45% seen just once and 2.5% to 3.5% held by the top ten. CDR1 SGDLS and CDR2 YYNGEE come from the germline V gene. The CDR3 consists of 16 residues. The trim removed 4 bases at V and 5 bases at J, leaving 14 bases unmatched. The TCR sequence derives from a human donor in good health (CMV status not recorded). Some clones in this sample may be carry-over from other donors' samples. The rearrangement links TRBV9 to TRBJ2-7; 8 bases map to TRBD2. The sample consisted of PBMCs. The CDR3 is CASSPIAGSYTHEQYF. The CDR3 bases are TGTGCCAGCAGCCCAATAGCGGGATCTTATACCCACGAGCAGTACTTC.